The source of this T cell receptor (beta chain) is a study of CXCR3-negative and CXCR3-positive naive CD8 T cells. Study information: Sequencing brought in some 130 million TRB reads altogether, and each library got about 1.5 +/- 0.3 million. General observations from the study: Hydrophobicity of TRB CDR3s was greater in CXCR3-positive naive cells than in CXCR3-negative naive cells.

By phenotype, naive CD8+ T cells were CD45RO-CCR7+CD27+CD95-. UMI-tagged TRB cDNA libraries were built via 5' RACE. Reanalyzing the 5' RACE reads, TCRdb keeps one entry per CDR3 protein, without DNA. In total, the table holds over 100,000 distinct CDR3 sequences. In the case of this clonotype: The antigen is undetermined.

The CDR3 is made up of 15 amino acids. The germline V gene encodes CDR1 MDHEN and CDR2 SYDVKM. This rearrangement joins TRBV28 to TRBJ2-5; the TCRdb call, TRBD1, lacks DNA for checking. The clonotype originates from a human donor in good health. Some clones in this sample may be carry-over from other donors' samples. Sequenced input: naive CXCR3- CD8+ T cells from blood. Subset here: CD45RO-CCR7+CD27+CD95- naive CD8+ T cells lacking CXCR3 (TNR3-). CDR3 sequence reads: CASSPPLLVLETQYF.